A single sample gave rise to the 10 T cell receptor beta chains below, sequenced in a study of cytomegalovirus exposure and HLA in healthy donors. PCR used 60 Vbeta primers and 13 Jbeta primers. Libraries were prepared by immunoSEQ multiplex PCR; TCRdb keeps only in-frame clonotypes and omits some of them. The table records some 120,000 clones, over 60% of them present only once. The sample consisted of PBMCs. These receptors all stem from a human donor in good health.

The chain employs TRBV7-2 and TRBJ2-7, with D uncertain. Germline lookup yields CDR1 SGHTA and CDR2 FQGNSA. V gave up 5 bases and J gave up 2 bases, with 7 bases separating them. The CDR3 covers 12 residues. DNA for the CDR3: TGTGCCAGCAGCGTCCAGACCTACGAGCAGTACTTC. Its protein is CASSVQTYEQYF. Drawing the rest from reference TRBV7-2 and TRBJ2-7, the complete variable domain is GAGVSQSPSNKVTEKGKDVELRCDPISGHTALYWYRQSLGQGLEFLIYFQGNSAPDKSGLPSDRFSAERTGGSVSTLTIQRTQQEDSAVYLCASSVQTYEQYFGPGTRLTVT.

The CDR3 is CASSQGDTDSYEQYF. Written as DNA, the CDR3 is TGTGCCAGCAGCCAAGGGGACACCGACTCCTACGAGCAGTACTTC. The chain carries TRBV4-2 and TRBJ2-5; D is possibly TRBD1 (6 bases). The J call may be mistaken, given a closer DNA end match to TRBJ2-7. Germline V lookup: CDR1 LGHNA, CDR2 YNFKEQ. The CDR3 sequence is 15 residues long.

The chain carries TRBV6-5 and TRBJ2-5; TRBD1 might be the D (6 bases). The germline V gene encodes CDR1 MNHEY and CDR2 SVGAGI. The CDR3 length is 14 residues. V was cut by 6 bases and J by 1 base, with 12 bases left in between. Here the CDR3 DNA reads TGTGCCAGCAGCCAGTGGACAGCCCAAGAGACCCAGTACTTC. Its protein product is CASSQWTAQETQYF.

The chain links TRBV7-9 to TRBJ1-6; a possible D gene is TRBD1 (5 bases). From germline, CDR1 is SEHNR and CDR2 FQNEAQ (reference sequence). Trimming removed 0 bases from V and 6 bases from J, with 9 bases in between. The CDR3 totals 15 residues. For the CDR3, the DNA is TGTGCCAGCAGCTTAGCTCTCGACAGTAATTCACCCCTCCACTTT. Translated: CASSLALDSNSPLHF. Variable domain in full (rest from reference TRBV7-9 and TRBJ1-6): DTGVSQNPRHKITKRGQNVTFRCDPISEHNRLYWYRQTLGQGPEFLTYFQNEAQLEKSRLLSDRFSAERPKGSFSTLEIQRTEQGDSAMYLCASSLALDSNSPLHFGNGTRLTVT.

This chain links TRBV5-3 with TRBJ1-2; 7 bases map to TRBD1. TRBV5-3 is classed as an ORF, of uncertain function. With V trimmed by 8 bases and J by 6 bases, 13 bases remained unmatched. The CDR3 is 14 amino acids. CDR3 sequence (DNA): TGTGCCAGCAGCGTAACAACAGGGGAGGATGGCTACACCTTC. The encoded protein is CASSVTTGEDGYTF.

This clone was detected once. The rearrangement links TRBV7-3 to TRBJ2-7, with 11 bases fitting TRBD2. Germline lookup yields CDR1 SGHTA and CDR2 FQGTGA. This CDR3 contains 17 residues. V was clipped by 0 bases and J by 1 base; unmatched bases: 5. CDR3 sequence reads: CASSLTGLAAPSYEQYF. In nucleotides, the CDR3 is TGTGCCAGCAGCTTAACGGGACTAGCGGCCCCTTCCTACGAGCAGTACTTC.

The gene calls are TRBV5-1 and TRBJ2-3; D remains unclear. This CDR3 is 13 amino acids long. Germline CDR1 SGHRS, CDR2 YFSETQ. Deletions cut 0 bases from V and 9 bases from J, with 11 bases between. CDR3 sequence (DNA): TGCGCCAGCAGCTTGGGAGGTAGGCCAACGCAGTATTTT. Its protein is CASSLGGRPTQYF. Variable domain in full (rest from reference TRBV5-1 and TRBJ2-3): KAGVTQTPRYLIKTRGQQVTLSCSPISGHRSVSWYQQTPGQGLQFLFEYFSETQRNKGNFPGRFSGRQFSNSRSEMNVSTLELGDSALYLCASSLGGRPTQYFGPGTRLTVL.

The rearrangement joins TRBV2 to TRBJ2-5; weak D call: TRBD2 (6 bases). The CDR3 is made up of 14 amino acids. V lost 7 bases, J lost 5 bases, and 17 bases lay in between. CDR1 is SNHLY and CDR2 is FYNNEI in the germline V gene. The DNA for the CDR3 is TGTGCCAGCAATGGAGGGGACCTCGTGGAGACCCAGTACTTC. Residues: CASNGGDLVETQYF.

The CDR3 here is CASSYSIGTGYYGYTF. CDR3 nucleotide sequence: TGTGCCAGCAGTTACTCGATTGGGACAGGGTACTATGGCTACACCTTC. The J gene is TRBJ1-2, the V gene TRBV6-5; 9 bases agree with TRBD1. Germline CDR1 is MNHEY and CDR2 is SVGAGI. CDR3 length: 16 residues. V lost 0 bases, J lost 3 bases, and 5 bases stayed unmatched.

The rearrangement uses TRBV7-2 and TRBJ2-5; 7 bases align to TRBD1. The tail of the sequence fits TRBJ2-7 better, so the J call may be wrong. The CDR3 covers 14 residues. The germline V gene encodes CDR1 SGHTA and CDR2 FQGNSA. CDR3 DNA: TGTGCCAGCAGCCTCCGGGACAGCCTTTACGAGCAGTACTTC. Its protein product is CASSLRDSLYEQYF.